These T cell receptor beta chains were read from a single sample in a study of cytotoxic CD8 clonotypes in ibrutinib-treated CLL. Libraries were prepared by immunoSEQ multiplex PCR; TCRdb keeps only in-frame clonotypes and omits some of them. The data contain 65,000 to 95,000 clones, 70% to 90% of them singletons. The specimen comprised PBMCs, sampled before ibrutinib treatment. The receptors come from a human donor with chronic lymphocytic leukemia. The CDR3 runs from the conserved cysteine through the conserved F or W. D genes are given only for firm matches. Expanded clones get a size class; other rows say once, few or many, or leave the size out.

.	TRBV2	.	TRBJ2-7	CASSGQDMSYEQYF	TGTGCCAGCAGTGGACAGGACATGAGCTACGAGCAGTACTTC
.	TRBV18	TRBD1	TRBJ1-4	CASSPYRGPNEKLFF	TGTGCCAGCTCACCTTATAGGGGGCCTAATGAAAAACTGTTTTTT
.	TRBV5-1	.	TRBJ2-3	CASSVTDTQYF	TGCGCCAGCAGCGTGACAGATACGCAGTATTTT
.	TRBV20-1	.	TRBJ1-1	CSATFERVAFF	TGCAGTGCTACTTTCGAGAGGGTGGCTTTCTTT
.	TRBV6-5	.	TRBJ1-3	CASSKGVSGNTIYF	TGTGCCAGCAGTAAAGGAGTTTCTGGAAACACCATATATTTT
.	TRBV6-5	.	TRBJ2-7	CAGSFPPGQIAREQSF	TGTGCCGGCAGTTTTCCTCCTGGACAGATAGCCCGGGAACAGTCCTTC
.	TRBV5-1	.	TRBJ1-3	CASRGQGTGNTIYF	TGCGCCAGCAGAGGTCAGGGTACTGGAAACACCATATATTTT
.	TRBV2	.	TRBJ1-3	CASSLGGSGTIYF	TGTGCCAGCAGTCTGGGAGGGTCTGGCACCATATATTTT
.	TRBV28	TRBD1	TRBJ2-3	CASSLMAGRGMTDTQYF	TGTGCCAGCAGTTTAATGGCGGGCAGGGGGATGACAGATACGCAGTATTTT
.	TRBV11-3	.	TRBJ1-5	CASSLSGGGQPQHF	TGTGCCAGCAGCTTATCCGGGGGCGGTCAGCCCCAGCATTTT
.	TRBV4-1	TRBD2	TRBJ2-3	CASSQRGLAGTDTQYF	TGCGCCAGCAGCCAACGAGGACTAGCGGGCACAGATACGCAGTATTTT
.	TRBV11-2	.	TRBJ2-1	CASGRVFTYNEQFF	TGTGCCAGTGGTAGGGTGTTCACCTACAATGAGCAGTTCTTC
.	TRBV27	.	TRBJ1-5	CASSPMGVSNQPQHF	TGTGCCAGCAGCCCCATGGGAGTTAGCAATCAGCCCCAGCATTTT
.	TRBV28	.	TRBJ1-5	CASNEGGGNQPQHF	TGTGCCAGCAATGAGGGAGGAGGCAATCAGCCCCAGCATTTT
.	TRBV5-1	TRBD1	TRBJ1-3	CASSSAGQGNTIYF	TGCGCCAGCAGCTCTGCGGGACAGGGAAACACCATATATTTT
.	TRBV9	TRBD2	TRBJ2-3	CASSKGTSGRGAGEYF	TGTGCCAGCAGCAAAGGGACTAGCGGGAGGGGTGCGGGCGAATATTTT
.	TRBV28	TRBD2	TRBJ2-7	CASSRRGTSSYEQYF	TGTGCCAGCAGTCGACGCGGGACTAGCAGCTACGAGCAGTACTTC
.	TRBV19	.	TRBJ1-2	CASRLGQNYGYTF	TGTGCCAGCCGACTCGGACAGAACTATGGCTACACCTTC
.	TRBV12-1	.	TRBJ2-7	CASSATLAEPYEQYF	TGTGCCAGCAGCGCCACACTAGCGGAACCCTACGAGCAGTACTTC
.	TRBV19	.	TRBJ1-3	CASSIPGASSGNTIYF	TGTGCCAGTAGTATCCCAGGGGCGAGCTCTGGAAACACCATATATTTT
.	TRBV5-4	.	TRBJ2-7	CASSLAGTPTYEQYF	TGTGCCAGCAGCTTGGCTGGGACTCCTACCTACGAGCAGTACTTC
.	TRBV28	.	TRBJ1-5	CASSFRGTSNQPQHF	TGTGCCAGCAGTTTTCGGGGGACTAGCAATCAGCCCCAGCATTTT
.	TRBV5-1	.	TRBJ1-2	CASSLNVRGPTNYGYTF	TGCGCCAGCAGCTTGAACGTGAGGGGACCGACTAACTATGGCTACACCTTC
.	TRBV5-6	.	TRBJ2-2	CASTTGNTGELFF	TGTGCCAGTACGACAGGGAACACCGGGGAGCTGTTTTTT
.	TRBV27	.	TRBJ1-2	CASSLSQGGGYTF	TGTGCCAGCAGTTTAAGTCAGGGTGGTGGCTACACCTTC
.	TRBV4-2	.	TRBJ2-3	CASSQGSGPTVTDTQYF	TGTGCCAGCAGCCAAGGTAGCGGACCTACGGTGACAGATACGCAGTATTTT
.	TRBV7-2	.	TRBJ1-2	CASPMDPPLYGYTF	TGTGCCAGCCCAATGGATCCACCCCTCTATGGCTACACCTTC
.	TRBV7-6	.	TRBJ1-3	CASSLVASSGNTIYF	TGTGCCAGCAGCTTAGTGGCGAGCTCTGGAAACACCATATATTTT
once	TRBV4-1	.	TRBJ2-2	CASSQGGQTGELFF	TGCGCCAGCAGCCAAGGCGGACAGACCGGGGAGCTGTTTTTT
once	TRBV11-2	TRBD1	TRBJ2-5	CASSRDRGETQYF	TGTGCCAGCAGCCGTGACAGGGGAGAGACCCAGTACTTC
once	TRBV6-6	TRBD1	TRBJ1-5	CASSWDSDQPQHF	TGTGCCAGCAGTTGGGACAGTGATCAGCCCCAGCATTTT
.	TRBV27	.	TRBJ2-3	CASSFGTTDTQYF	TGTGCCAGCAGCTTTGGGACAACAGATACGCAGTATTTT
.	TRBV6-5	.	TRBJ2-1	CASSSNLGPNEQFF	TGTGCCAGCAGTTCAAACCTAGGACCCAATGAGCAGTTCTTC
.	TRBV28	.	TRBJ2-3	CASSPTVGGSSTDTQYF	TGTGCCAGCAGTCCGACGGTAGGGGGTTCGAGCACAGATACGCAGTATTTT
.	TRBV10-3	.	TRBJ2-7	CAISEYASRGAEQYF	TGTGCCATCAGTGAGTATGCCAGTAGGGGGGCCGAGCAGTACTTC
.	TRBV6-6	TRBD1	TRBJ2-2	CASSSQGAAYGELFF	TGTGCCAGCAGTTCGCAGGGGGCGGCTTACGGGGAGCTGTTTTTT
.	TRBV2	.	TRBJ1-2	CASSVPKKATTYTF	TGTGCCAGCAGTGTACCGAAAAAGGCCACGACCTACACCTTC
.	TRBV27	TRBD2	TRBJ2-1	CASCPGLAGGPPLFF	TGTGCCAGCTGCCCGGGACTAGCGGGAGGGCCGCCTCTGTTCTTC
.	TRBV30	.	TRBJ2-2	CAWRSDRQPGELFF	TGTGCCTGGAGGTCGGACCGACAGCCCGGGGAGCTGTTTTTT
few	TRBV6-6	.	TRBJ2-1	CATRTTRGEQFF	TGTGCCACCCGCACGACGCGGGGTGAGCAGTTCTTC
.	TRBV30	.	TRBJ1-2	CAWSIMQDVYGYTF	TGTGCCTGGAGTATTATGCAGGACGTCTATGGCTACACCTTC
.	TRBV6-5	.	TRBJ2-1	CASRPGIWYNEQFF	TGTGCCAGCAGACCCGGGATATGGTACAATGAGCAGTTCTTC
.	TRBV6-6	TRBD2	TRBJ2-3	CASSSRNRDYRDTQYF	TGTGCCAGCAGTTCGAGGAACCGGGACTATAGGGATACGCAGTATTTT
.	TRBV30	.	TRBJ1-1	CAWSPLTEAFF	TGTGCCTGGAGCCCGCTGACAGAAGCTTTCTTT
.	TRBV6-1	TRBD1	TRBJ1-4	CASSPYRGWDEKLFF	TGTGCCAGCAGCCCATACAGGGGGTGGGATGAAAAACTGTTTTTT
.	TRBV7-9	TRBD2	TRBJ2-1	CASSSPMRLAGVGEQFF	TGTGCCAGCAGCTCCCCTATGAGACTAGCGGGAGTGGGTGAGCAGTTCTTC
.	TRBV11-2	.	TRBJ2-3	CASSQSDTQYF	TGTGCCAGCAGCCAATCAGATACGCAGTATTTT
.	TRBV5-1	.	TRBJ2-7	CASSPGLLEQYF	TGCGCCAGCAGCCCGGGACTCCTCGAGCAGTACTTC
.	TRBV5-4	TRBD2	TRBJ2-1	CASSAGLAGGILSYNEQFF	TGTGCCAGCAGCGCGGGCCTAGCGGGAGGGATCCTCTCCTACAATGAGCAGTTCTTC
.	TRBV7-3	TRBD2	TRBJ2-1	CASSQRASGSARYNEQFF	TGTGCCAGCAGCCAAAGGGCTAGCGGGAGCGCCCGTTACAATGAGCAGTTCTTC
once	TRBV10-1	.	TRBJ2-1	CASSRFKGSYNEQFF	TGCGCCAGCAGCCGTTTTAAGGGCTCCTACAATGAGCAGTTCTTC
.	TRBV28	.	TRBJ1-1	CASSLLRAGEQKAFF	TGTGCCAGCAGTTTATTACGGGCAGGGGAACAAAAAGCTTTCTTT